This TCR beta chain was obtained from a study of blood T cell repertoires in COVID-19. Study context: There were acute and convalescent COVID-19 samples, and they came from the United States, Italy and Spain. T cells, B-cell-depleted T cells, or PBMCs supplied cDNA or gDNA.

Germline V CDR1 and CDR2: GTSNPN, SVGIG (reference sequence). Trimming removed 0 bases at V and 10 bases at J, with 13 bases between. The CDR3 spans 13 residues. Original analysis: Reference gene primers were amplified, and this amplification served to estimate nucleated cell counts. Some clones are missing from TCRdb's copy, which holds only in-frame ones; the method was immunoSEQ multiplex PCR. The DNA was the basis for D and trimming; V, J and clone size are from that table. The table lists some 670,000 clones, 80% to 90% of them singletons, with 0.2% to 0.3% in the top ten. The receptor was isolated from a woman in her late teens or twenties with acute or convalescent COVID-19. Input material: peripheral blood. This chain connects TRBV30 to TRBJ2-1, with D possibly matching TRBD2 (5 bases). The CDR3 loop reads CAWSVIEAGEQFF. DNA for the CDR3: TGTGCCTGGAGTGTTATAGAGGCGGGCGAGCAGTTCTTC.